This is a list of T cell receptor beta chains from one sample in a study of brain T cells in children with intractable seizures. Assay used: immunoSEQ multiplex PCR; TCRdb lists only in-frame clones, some missing. The sample lists around 80,000 clones; 90% to 95% were seen once. Sequencing was performed on peripheral blood, taken at surgery. The receptors were sampled from a girl under 10 years old with Rasmussen encephalitis and intractable seizures. The conserved cysteine and the conserved F or W are not part of the CDR3 here. The D gene is left open where the match is weak.

length,D,V,J,CDR3
12,TRBD1,TRBV27,TRBJ2-7,ASSQSGTGTEQY
14,TRBD2,TRBV5-1,TRBJ2-2,ASRTLAGVDTGELF
13,TRBD1,TRBV3-1/TRBV3-2,TRBJ1-1,ASSQFANRGREAF
13,-,TRBV19,TRBJ2-2,ASSRQEVNTGELF
12,-,TRBV30,TRBJ1-2,AWGTGKWNYGYT
11,-,TRBV30,TRBJ2-2,AWSEGYPGELF
13,-,TRBV7-6,TRBJ1-1,ASSRNPSLNTEAF
12,TRBD1,TRBV3-1/TRBV3-2,TRBJ2-7,ASSQGTGKSEQY
11,-,TRBV6-1,TRBJ1-1,ASSEDPGTEAF
15,-,TRBV5-5,TRBJ2-2,ASSLLAGGQGTGELF
14,-,TRBV5-5,TRBJ2-3,ASSLVVGVSTDTQY
12,TRBD1,TRBV6-1,TRBJ1-5,ASSEQGGGQPQH
13,-,TRBV6-5,TRBJ2-1,ASSYSPVLSNEQF
13,TRBD1,TRBV6-5,TRBJ1-3,ASSVGQLSGNTIY
12,TRBD2,TRBV7-9,TRBJ2-5,ASRPGLAEETQY
10,-,TRBV12-3/TRBV12-4,TRBJ1-2,ASSLGAEGYT
12,TRBD2,TRBV2,TRBJ2-1,ASSTASGEYEQF
11,-,TRBV6-5,TRBJ2-1,ASSRTAYNEQF
14,-,TRBV9,TRBJ1-3,ASSLVGGASGNTIY
13,TRBD2,TRBV5-6,TRBJ2-7,ASSSERGGLYEQY
14,-,TRBV5-5,TRBJ2-1,ASSFLGSTTYNEQF
12,TRBD2,TRBV20-1,TRBJ2-3,SASLLAVADTQY
15,-,TRBV7-4,TRBJ1-4,ASSPCGGGGGVEKLF
11,-,TRBV6-5,TRBJ2-7,ASARDGYYEQY
9,-,TRBV6-5,TRBJ1-2,ATRFGYGYT
13,-,TRBV25-1,TRBJ2-1,ASSDYGGANNEQF
15,-,TRBV11-3,TRBJ2-1,ASINTIGRSPYNEQF
11,-,TRBV11-2,TRBJ2-3,ASSLESTDTQY
12,TRBD1,TRBV5-5,TRBJ2-3,ASSSRQGTDTQY
9,-,TRBV20-1,TRBJ1-1,SATVNTEAF
11,-,TRBV6-5,TRBJ1-1,ASSYSIGTKAF
9,-,TRBV29-1,TRBJ2-7,SVGTSYEQY
13,-,TRBV4-1,TRBJ1-2,ASSQGSASFYGYT
14,-,TRBV4-1,TRBJ1-5,ASSQEGGRVNQPQH
14,TRBD1,TRBV24-1,TRBJ2-2,ATSTSGTGNAGELF
13,TRBD1,TRBV9,TRBJ1-6,ASSVATGSNSPLH
14,TRBD2,TRBV7-3,TRBJ2-2,ASSFEGGRVDGELF
14,TRBD1,TRBV11-2,TRBJ1-1,ASTPFPDRGYTEAF
12,TRBD1,TRBV4-1,TRBJ1-4,ASRTQGANEKLF
15,-,TRBV11-2,TRBJ2-5,ASSLDFRTGSQETQY
13,-,TRBV6-1,TRBJ1-1,ASSEVVTLNTEAF
10,-,TRBV6-5,TRBJ2-2,ASSWRGGELF
13,-,TRBV6-2/TRBV6-3,TRBJ2-1,ASSYSPVVYNEQF
13,-,TRBV7-3,TRBJ2-6,ASSSTGAGANVLT
9,-,TRBV29-1,TRBJ1-1,SVTVNTEAF
16,TRBD2,TRBV18,TRBJ2-4,ASSPFSGTSGTKNIQY
11,-,TRBV5-6,TRBJ1-3,ASSPMHGNTIY
14,-,TRBV11-2,TRBJ2-1,ASSLGVGGGYNEQF
15,TRBD1,TRBV2,TRBJ1-3,ASSGVLTGGSGNTIY
12,-,TRBV2,TRBJ2-7,ANTGGGRSYEQY
12,-,TRBV3-1/TRBV3-2,TRBJ1-5,ASSQGQFNQPQH
12,-,TRBV2,TRBJ2-5,ASSPSLGQETQY
12,-,TRBV19,TRBJ2-1,ASSSGPRFNEQF
12,-,TRBV28,TRBJ2-5,ASSQLQRGETQY
12,-,TRBV10-1,TRBJ1-1,ASTNRAKGPEAF
13,TRBD2,TRBV28,TRBJ2-2,ASTSGSGIPGELF
14,-,TRBV6-2/TRBV6-3,TRBJ2-3,ASSYSSQGGGDTQY